One sample yielded the 26 T cell receptor beta chains listed below, sequenced in a study of shared clonotypes between healthy human individuals. Produced via immunoSEQ multiplex PCR; TCRdb's table is partial and in-frame only. This table has 1,400,000 or so clones, approximately 98.5% appearing once. The sequencing input was naive CD4+ T cells sorted from blood. Subset in this sample: CD45RA+ positively selected. The receptors were gathered from a man aged 25 to 40 in good health.

Details on this clone: The sample has other DNA sequences that encode this CDR3 too. The V call is TRBV6-6, the J call TRBJ2-7; TRBD2 is a possible D gene (6 bases). The germline gives CDR1 MNHNY, CDR2 SVGAGI (reference sequence). V dropped 4 bases and J dropped 0 bases, with 10 bases sitting between them. CDR3 length equals 14 residues. The chain's CDR3 is CASSFSGSSYEQYF. For the CDR3, the DNA is TGTGCCAGCAGTTTCTCCGGGAGCTCCTACGAGCAGTACTTC.

The J gene is TRBJ2-6, the V gene TRBV21-1; TRBD1 is the table's D call and was not checked against the DNA. TRBV21-1 is a pseudogene. This CDR3 has 16 amino acids. The CDR3 nucleotides are TGTGCCAGCAGCTCCCGCACAGGGGCTGGGGCCAACGTCCTGACTTTC. It codes for CASSSRTGAGANVLTF.

The chain has TRBV19 and TRBJ1-5, with no clear D. The CDR3 is 13 residues long. The V end was cut by 3 bases, the J end by 5 bases, with 8 bases between. Germline CDR1 LNHDA, CDR2 SQIVND (reference sequence). The CDR3 region is CASSMMGYQPQHF. The CDR3 nucleotides read TGTGCCAGTAGTATGATGGGCTATCAGCCCCAGCATTTT.

The chain carries TRBV10-1 and TRBJ2-1, with D possibly matching TRBD1 (6 bases). CDR1 and CDR2 from the germline V gene are WNHNN and SYGVQD (reference sequence). The CDR3 length is 16 residues. Trimming stripped 3 bases from V and 0 bases from J, with 12 bases between. DNA of the CDR3: TGCGCCAGCAGTGACGGGACACCCGCCTCCTACAATGAGCAGTTCTTC. The encoded protein is CASSDGTPASYNEQFF.

The genes are TRBV4-3 and TRBJ2-3; D might be TRBD1 or TRBD2, each matching 6 bases. Germline values: CDR1 LGHNA, CDR2 YSLEER. The CDR3 is 21 residues long. With 1 base removed from V and 3 bases from J, the gap between germline ends came to 29 bases. The CDR3 DNA sequence: TGCGCCAGCAGCCAAGTACCGCCGCCGGGAAGGGGGGCCCTCCTTACAGATACGCAGTATTTT. This codes for CASSQVPPPGRGALLTDTQYF.

For this clone: Other nucleotide sequences in the sample specify the same CDR3. V and J are TRBV6-5 and TRBJ1-2; TRBD1 matches at 8 bases. CDR3 size: 13 residues. V shed 5 bases and J 7 bases; nucleotides not matched to a gene: 6. Germline loops: CDR1 MNHEY, CDR2 SVGAGI. The CDR3 DNA follows: TGTGCCAGCAGTCCCCAGGGGGCAGGTGGCTACACCTTC. It specifies CASSPQGAGGYTF.

The chain is built from TRBV5-6 and TRBJ2-1, with TRBD2 identical over 10 bases. V lost 4 bases and J lost 3; bases outside the gene matches: 4. The germline gives CDR1 SGHDT, CDR2 YYEEEE. The CDR3 contains 15 residues. CDR3 sequence reads: CASSRTSGNYNEQFF. As DNA, the CDR3 is TGTGCCAGCAGCCGGACTAGCGGTAACTACAATGAGCAGTTCTTC.

Remarks on this clone: Germline and junction disagree at one end, which may indicate a read error. V usage is TRBV29-1 and J usage is TRBJ2-6; D is possibly TRBD2 (6 bases). The CDR3 totals 15 residues. Germline CDR1 SQVTM, CDR2 ANQGSEA. CDR3 loop: CSARGLISGANVLTF. CDR3 coding DNA: TGCAGCGCTAGGGGACTGATCTCTGGAGCCAACGTCCTGACTTTC.

V is TRBV19 and J is TRBJ2-7; D tentatively fits TRBD1 or TRBD2 (5 bases each). Germline V gene sequence: CDR1 LNHDA, CDR2 SQIVND (reference sequence). V was pared by 7 bases and J by 2 bases, with 18 bases between. The CDR3 covers 15 residues. The CDR3 reads CASTPTAGTTYEQYF. The CDR3 DNA reads TGTGCCAGTACCCCGACAGCAGGGACCACCTACGAGCAGTACTTC.

The chain carries TRBV10-2 and TRBJ2-1; D is perhaps TRBD2 (5 bases). V was trimmed by 8 bases and J by 0 bases, leaving 11 bases between them. In germline, CDR1 is WSHSY, CDR2 SAAADI. The CDR3 contains 14 residues. CDR3 DNA: TGCGCCAGCCGGGATGGTAGCTCCTACAATGAGCAGTTCTTC. Translating gives CASRDGSSYNEQFF.

Details on this clone: This same CDR3 is encoded by further DNA sequences in the sample. This chain uses TRBV5-1 with TRBJ1-1, with a possible D match to TRBD1 (5 bases). Germline CDR1 and CDR2: SGHRS and YFSETQ. CDR3 size: 15 residues. The ends were cut back, 4 bases at V and 0 bases at J, with 13 bases in the middle. The DNA for the CDR3 is TGCGCCAGCAGCCTGGCGGGGGGAATGAACACTGAAGCTTTCTTT. Its translation: CASSLAGGMNTEAFF.

The J gene is TRBJ2-1, the V gene TRBV28; TRBD2 aligns across 14 bases. The CDR3 contains 14 residues. Per germline, CDR1 MDHEN and CDR2 SYDVKM. Trimming cost V 6 bases and J 10 bases; bases outside gene matches: 5. The chain's CDR3 is CASSPGLAGAEQFF. In DNA, the CDR3 is TGTGCCAGCAGCCCGGGACTAGCGGGAGCAGAGCAGTTCTTC.

The CDR3, as DNA: TGCGCCAGCAGCCAAGTTCGGGGATACACCGGGGAGCTGTTTTTT. Encoded protein: CASSQVRGYTGELFF. The V gene is TRBV4-3, the J gene TRBJ2-2, with a weak D call TRBD2 (5 bases). The length of the CDR3 is 15 residues. Germline V gives CDR1 LGHNA, CDR2 YSLEER. V lost 1 base and J 3 bases, leaving 9 bases between the germline ends.

The V gene is TRBV5-1, the J gene TRBJ2-5; the match to TRBD2 covers 8 bases. This CDR3 is built from 15 residues. Germline V gene data show CDR1 as SGHRS and CDR2 as YFSETQ. The V gene end was trimmed by 5 bases and the J gene end by 0 bases; junction bases not matched to a gene: 6. CDR3 in amino acids: CASSITSGNQETQYF. CDR3 DNA sequence: TGCGCCAGCAGTATAACTAGCGGAAACCAAGAGACCCAGTACTTC.

On this clone: Its ends do not fully match the called genes, so a read error is possible. Other DNA sequences of this sample code for an identical CDR3. As DNA, the CDR3 is TGTGCTAGCAGCTTAGGAGCGGGGGGTAGCTACGAGCAGTACTTC. Its translation is CASSLGAGGSYEQYF. This chain uses TRBV7-7 with TRBJ2-7; 9 nucleotides align to TRBD2. This CDR3 has 15 amino acids. The germline CDR1 and CDR2 sequences are SSHAT and FNYEAQ (reference sequence).

This chain joins TRBV28 and TRBJ2-1; tentatively, D is TRBD2 (6 bases). The CDR3 sequence is 16 residues long. V gave up 5 bases and J gave up 3 bases, with 17 bases separating them. Per germline, CDR1 MDHEN and CDR2 SYDVKM. Here the CDR3 reads CASSRRAASFYNEQFF. CDR3 nucleotides: TGTGCCAGCAGTCGGAGGGCCGCCTCCTTCTACAATGAGCAGTTCTTC.

This clone was detected only once. The chain uses TRBV27 and TRBJ2-7, with 11 bases identical to TRBD2. Trimming removed 4 bases from V and 2 bases from J; junction bases left unmatched: 10. The CDR3 loop spans 17 amino acids. Per the germline V gene, CDR1 is MNHEY and CDR2 is SMNVEV (reference sequence). CDR3 sequence reads: CASSSNLLAGVTYEQYF. In DNA, the CDR3 is TGTGCCAGCAGTTCCAACTTACTAGCGGGAGTAACCTACGAGCAGTACTTC.

The chain uses TRBV7-9 and TRBJ2-3, with no clear D. Germline V CDR1 and CDR2: SEHNR, FQNEAQ (reference sequence). Trimming took 4 bases from V and 4 from J, leaving 9 bases between them. The length of the CDR3 is 13 residues. This CDR3 is CASSSKRADTQYF. The CDR3 region has the DNA TGTGCCAGCAGCTCAAAGCGAGCAGATACGCAGTATTTT.

This chain links TRBV11-3 with TRBJ1-1; weak D call: TRBD1 (5 bases). Germline V gives CDR1 SGHNT, CDR2 YENEEA. Trimming left V 0 bases short and J 6 bases short, with 8 bases between. The CDR3 runs 13 residues. CDR3 coding DNA: TGTGCCAGCAGCTTAGATTCAGGGTCTGAAGCTTTCTTT. It translates to CASSLDSGSEAFF.

V and J are TRBV27 and TRBJ2-7; D may be TRBD2 (6 bases). Per the germline V gene, CDR1 is MNHEY and CDR2 is SMNVEV (reference sequence). The V end was cut by 6 bases, the J end by 6 bases, with 15 bases between. The CDR3 totals 13 residues. CDR3 loop: CASRIRLVGEQYF. The CDR3 bases are TGTGCCAGCAGAATAAGACTAGTGGGCGAGCAGTACTTC.

On this clone itself: The same CDR3 is also encoded by other DNA sequences in this sample. The chain couples TRBV7-2 to TRBJ2-7, with D hard to call. This CDR3 contains 11 residues. The V and J ends lost 5 bases and 2 bases respectively, with 4 bases between them. CDR1 is SGHTA and CDR2 is FQGNSA in the germline V gene. CDR3 coding DNA: TGTGCCAGCAGCCGCACCTACGAGCAGTACTTC. Residues: CASSRTYEQYF.

V is TRBV7-6 and J is TRBJ2-2; the D gene is possibly TRBD1 (7 bases). The V gene lost 5 bases and the J gene lost 2 bases, with 15 bases spanning the gap. CDR1 is SGHVS, CDR2 FNYEAQ, per germline. The CDR3 consists of 16 residues. This CDR3 is CASSTRQGGNTGELFF. CDR3 coding DNA: TGTGCCAGCAGCACCAGACAGGGAGGAAACACCGGGGAGCTGTTTTTT.

The chain uses TRBV5-1 and TRBJ2-7; D possibly corresponds to TRBD1 (5 bases). V was pared by 1 base and J by 4 bases, with 9 bases between. The germline V gene encodes CDR1 SGHRS and CDR2 YFSETQ. There are 13 residues in the CDR3. DNA for the CDR3: TGCGCCAGCAGCTTGACAGGAGAGTACGAGCAGTACTTC. This sequence encodes CASSLTGEYEQYF. The whole variable domain, filled in from reference TRBV5-1 and TRBJ2-7, reads KAGVTQTPRYLIKTRGQQVTLSCSPISGHRSVSWYQQTPGQGLQFLFEYFSETQRNKGNFPGRFSGRQFSNSRSEMNVSTLELGDSALYLCASSLTGEYEQYFGPGTRLTVT.

The CDR3 sequence: CASSPPDRTESYEQYF. CDR3 coding DNA: TGTGCCAGCTCACCACCTGACCGGACTGAGTCCTACGAGCAGTACTTC. This chain uses TRBV18 with TRBJ2-7, with D possibly being TRBD2 (5 bases). The V end was cut by 0 bases, the J end by 1 base, with 13 bases between. Germline V gene sequence: CDR1 KGHSH, CDR2 LQKENI. This CDR3 contains 16 residues.

The chain is built from TRBV14 and TRBJ2-7; 7 bases are a match to TRBD2. Per germline, CDR1 SGHDN and CDR2 FVKESK. With V trimmed by 2 bases and J by 6 bases, 19 bases remained unmatched. This CDR3 is built from 18 residues. The CDR3 loop is CASSQPPRAGLREFEQYF. The CDR3, as DNA: TGTGCCAGCAGCCAACCCCCCCGGGCGGGACTACGAGAGTTCGAGCAGTACTTC.

V and J are TRBV27 and TRBJ1-2; 8 bases fit TRBD1. The V gene's germline CDR1 is MNHEY and CDR2 SMNVEV (reference sequence). Trimming took 5 bases from V and 4 from J; bases not matched to a gene: 6. The CDR3 length is 14 residues. The CDR3 region has the DNA TGTGCCAGCAGTAGGACAGGGCTCTTCTATGGCTACACCTTC. Its protein product is CASSRTGLFYGYTF.